The 5 T cell receptor beta chains listed next were all sequenced from one sample in a study of somatic mutations in cytotoxic T cells in rheumatoid arthritis. The data were produced by immunoSEQ multiplex PCR, yet TCRdb's version contains in-frame clones alone and is incomplete. The sample has roughly 14,000 clones, 70% to 75% seen once. Specimen: CD8+ T cells sorted from blood. The receptors stem from an adult with rheumatoid arthritis.

The genes are TRBV6-5 and TRBJ2-6, with D possibly matching TRBD1 (6 bases). V lost 8 bases and J 0 bases, leaving 11 bases between the germline ends. Germline lookup yields CDR1 MNHEY and CDR2 SVGAGI. The CDR3 totals 15 residues. CDR3 residues: CASGGHNSGANVLTF. For the CDR3, the DNA is TGTGCCAGCGGGGGACATAACTCTGGGGCCAACGTCCTGACTTTC.

This clone has a handful of counts. The chain combines TRBV30 with TRBJ1-2; D not resolved. Germline V lookup: CDR1 GTSNPN, CDR2 SVGIG (reference sequence). The CDR3 contains 14 residues. V lost 0 bases and J 0 bases, leaving 8 bases between the germline ends. The CDR3 sequence is CAWSVSRTNYGYTF. The CDR3 DNA reads TGTGCCTGGAGTGTAAGCAGGACTAACTATGGCTACACCTTC.

The chain uses TRBV9 and TRBJ2-3; 7 bases align to TRBD2. There are 17 residues in the CDR3. V gave up 0 bases and J gave up 4 bases; unmatched junction bases: 11. Germline CDR1 SGDLS, CDR2 YYNGEE. CDR3: CASSVATFAGVSDTQYF. In DNA, the CDR3 is TGTGCCAGCAGCGTAGCTACGTTTGCGGGAGTCTCAGATACGCAGTATTTT.

The sample holds one count of this clone. CDR3: CASSLESGGNIQYF. The CDR3 DNA reads as TGTGCCAGCAGCTTAGAATCGGGTGGAAACATTCAGTACTTC. V gene TRBV7-9 combines with J gene TRBJ2-4; D gene unclear. V lost 1 base and J 6 bases, leaving 10 bases between the germline ends. The CDR3 extends over 14 amino acids. Germline V lookup: CDR1 SEHNR, CDR2 FQNEAQ (reference sequence).

The gene calls are TRBV4-1 and TRBJ2-7, with D hard to call. Trimming cost V 4 bases and J 4 bases, with 20 bases left between them. This CDR3 contains 16 residues. Germline assignment: CDR1 MGHRA and CDR2 YSYEKL. As DNA, the CDR3 is TGCGCCAGCAGCCTGATAGGACCCCCCGACGGATACGAGCAGTACTTC. It encodes CASSLIGPPDGYEQYF.